These T cell receptor beta chains were read from a single sample in a study of CD8 T cells in ankylosing spondylitis. TCRdb re-derived calls from the 5' RACE reads in MiXCR, one entry per CDR3 protein. This table holds roughly 450,000 distinct CDR3 sequences, about 25% found once. The sequenced sample was blood, either unsorted or a sorted T cell fraction (not recorded which). These receptors came from a male donor with ankylosing spondylitis. Each CDR3 is given with its conserved first and last residue. A D gene is named only where the DNA matches it firmly. Some rows mark clone size as missing; the rest say once, few, many or name a class of expanded clone.

j_gene | v_gene | len | d_gene | abundance | CDR3nt | CDR3aa
TRBJ1-2 | TRBV7-9 | 15 | TRBD1 | - | TGTGCCAGCAGCTCAAGGACAGGGGATAACTATGGCTACACCTTC | CASSSRTGDNYGYTF
TRBJ2-5 | TRBV28 | 14 | - | - | TGTGCCAGCACCCTGACTGCGTACCAAGAGACCCAGTACTTC | CASTLTAYQETQYF
TRBJ2-2 | TRBV10-1 | 15 | - | few | TGCGCCAGCAGTGCCGCCCTAAGTAACACCGGGGAGCTGTTTTTT | CASSAALSNTGELFF
TRBJ2-5 | TRBV5-1 | 14 | - | few | TGCGCCAGCAGCTTGGTTAGCTTGGGAGAGACCCAGTACTTC | CASSLVSLGETQYF
TRBJ2-1 | TRBV4-2 | 15 | - | - | TGTGCCAGCAGCCAAGGGTCTAGCGTGATCAATGAGCAGTTCTTC | CASSQGSSVINEQFF
TRBJ1-2 | TRBV7-8 | 14 | - | many | TGTGCCAGCAGCTTATTTGAGGGGAACTATGGCTACACCTTC | CASSLFEGNYGYTF
TRBJ1-1 | TRBV19 | 17 | - | - | TGTGCCAGTAGTAGCCTTGGGCAGGGAGGAAGTAACACTGAAGCTTTCTTT | CASSSLGQGGSNTEAFF
TRBJ2-3 | TRBV18 | 13 | - | - | TGTGCCAGCTCACCACGTAAGGCAGATACGCAGTATTTT | CASSPRKADTQYF
TRBJ2-2 | TRBV5-1 | 15 | - | - | TGCGCCAGCAGCTTGGGGCAGCTTGGTATGGGGGAGCTGTTTTTT | CASSLGQLGMGELFF
TRBJ2-3 | TRBV11-2 | 16 | TRBD2 | - | TGTGCCAGCAGCTTTTCGGGGGGTTTGGGCACAGATACGCAGTATTTT | CASSFSGGLGTDTQYF
TRBJ1-2 | TRBV5-6 | 12 | - | once | TGTGCCAGCGGCCCCGGGAGCTATGGCTACACCTTC | CASGPGSYGYTF